Listed below are T cell receptor beta chains from one sample, sequenced in a study of blood T cell repertoires in COVID-19. Profiling relied on immunoSEQ multiplex PCR, and the TCRdb table lists in-frame clones only, not all of them. Of approximately 210,000 clones listed, under 90% were seen once; the top ten hold more than 8.5%. Sequencing used PBMCs or T cells enriched from blood (not recorded which). These receptors were obtained from a woman in her forties or fifties with acute COVID-19. Both conserved end residues are part of each CDR3. A D gene is named only where the DNA matches it firmly. Size values are once, few and many counts, or a class for expanded clones, and some rows have none.

CDR3 protein	CDR3 DNA	clone size	V gene	J gene	D gene
CATSPSGGITDTQYF	TGTGCCACCAGTCCCAGCGGGGGGATCACAGATACGCAGTATTTT	-	TRBV15	TRBJ2-3	TRBD2
CARGGPRGGAHQLYNEQFF	TGTGCCCGCGGGGGGCCTCGCGGGGGGGCCCACCAACTCTACAATGAGCAGTTCTTC	-	TRBV2	TRBJ2-1	TRBD2
CASSQQGGTEAFF	TGCGCCAGCAGCCAACAGGGGGGCACTGAAGCTTTCTTT	-	TRBV5-1	TRBJ1-1	TRBD1
CASSRSSYEQYF	TGTGCCAGCAGCCGGAGCTCCTACGAGCAGTACTTC	-	TRBV6-2/TRBV6-3	TRBJ2-7	-
CASIPTGIGEAFF	TGTGCCAGCATACCGACAGGGATCGGTGAAGCTTTCTTT	-	TRBV2	TRBJ1-1	TRBD1
CASSSQTTGDLGYTF	TGTGCCAGCAGCTCACAGACCACAGGGGATTTAGGCTACACCTTC	-	TRBV7-2	TRBJ1-2	TRBD1
CASSPNPGGAYEQYF	TGTGCCAGCTCCCCTAACCCCGGGGGAGCCTACGAGCAGTACTTC	-	TRBV18	TRBJ2-7	-
CAISGLAGGETQYF	TGTGCCATCAGCGGACTAGCGGGTGGGGAGACCCAGTACTTC	-	TRBV10-3	TRBJ2-5	TRBD2
CASSGPGKSYGYTF	TGTGCCAGTAGTGGTCCAGGTAAAAGCTATGGCTACACCTTC	-	TRBV19	TRBJ1-2	-
CASSYNGVRGYTF	TGTGCCAGCAGTTACAACGGAGTACGAGGCTACACCTTC	-	TRBV6-2/TRBV6-3	TRBJ1-2	-
CASSPGGTGVAGYTF	TGTGCCAGCAGTCCAGGGGGGACAGGGGTTGCTGGCTACACCTTC	-	TRBV9	TRBJ1-2	TRBD1
CASGLVRVGWDRGLYEQYF	TGTGCTAGTGGTTTGGTACGGGTAGGATGGGACAGGGGTCTCTACGAGCAGTACTTC	-	TRBV12-5	TRBJ2-7	TRBD1
CASSLAHGGNQPQHF	TGTGCCAGCAGCTTAGCCCACGGAGGAAACCAGCCCCAGCATTTT	-	TRBV7-9	TRBJ1-5	-
CAIRMDSLNTEAFF	TGTGCCATCAGGATGGACAGCCTGAACACTGAAGCTTTCTTT	-	TRBV10-3	TRBJ1-1	-
CASSKDRGLGYGYTF	TGTGCCAGCAGCAAGGACAGGGGGCTTGGGTATGGCTACACCTTC	-	TRBV11-1	TRBJ1-2	TRBD1
CATSGRALTDTQYF	TGTGCCACCAGCGGGAGGGCCTTGACAGATACGCAGTATTTT	once	TRBV24-1	TRBJ2-3	TRBD2
CASFRGGEDGYTF	TGTGCCAGCTTTAGGGGAGGGGAGGATGGCTACACCTTC	-	TRBV10-3	TRBJ1-2	-
CASSVGTGPQKQYF	TGTGCCAGTAGCGTCGGGACAGGGCCTCAGAAGCAGTACTTC	-	TRBV19	TRBJ2-7	TRBD1
CSASQNGYTF	TGCAGTGCCTCGCAGAATGGCTACACCTTC	-	TRBV20-1	TRBJ1-2	-
CASSSGTDNEKLFF	TGTGCCAGCAGCTCCGGGACAGATAATGAAAAACTGTTTTTT	-	TRBV6-1	TRBJ1-4	TRBD1
CASSQDGRARSGNTIYF	TGCGCCAGCAGCCAAGATGGCAGGGCTCGTTCTGGAAACACCATATATTTT	-	TRBV4-1	TRBJ1-3	-
CASSLLQDRQETQYF	TGTGCCAGCAGTCTCCTACAGGACAGGCAAGAGACCCAGTACTTC	-	TRBV28	TRBJ2-5	TRBD1
CASSFSGAGVAGELFF	TGTGCCAGCAGTTTTAGCGGGGCAGGAGTTGCCGGGGAGCTGTTTTTT	-	TRBV6-5	TRBJ2-2	TRBD2
CASSFRTGGELFF	TGTGCCAGCAGTTTCCGGACGGGAGGGGAGCTGTTTTTT	-	TRBV12-3/TRBV12-4	TRBJ2-2	-
CASRPNSGGYYEQYF	TGTGCCAGCAGACCAAATAGCGGGGGGTACTACGAGCAGTACTTC	-	TRBV7-2	TRBJ2-7	TRBD2
CASSSSERSPDTQYF	TGTGCCAGCAGCTCATCCGAGCGGAGCCCAGATACGCAGTATTTT	-	TRBV7-9	TRBJ2-3	-
CASLRVQNTEAFF	TGTGCCAGCCTACGGGTCCAGAACACTGAAGCTTTCTTT	-	TRBV28	TRBJ1-1	-
CASSNGFGTDTQYF	TGTGCCAGTAGTAACGGGTTCGGCACAGATACGCAGTATTTT	-	TRBV19	TRBJ2-3	-
CSSGNTEAFF	TGCAGCTCAGGGAACACTGAAGCTTTCTTT	-	TRBV29-1	TRBJ1-1	-
CASSPEVGGYTF	TGCGCCAGCAGCCCCGAGGTTGGTGGCTACACCTTC	-	TRBV5-1	TRBJ1-2	-
CASSKVRQGAFSGEKLFF	TGTGCCAGCAGCAAAGTCCGGCAGGGGGCGTTCTCCGGTGAAAAACTGTTTTTT	few	TRBV21-1	TRBJ1-4	-
CASSQDQQGRAFF	TGTGCCAGCAGCCAAGATCAGCAGGGTCGGGCTTTCTTT	-	TRBV3-1/TRBV3-2	TRBJ1-1	-
CASTAGVGTQYF	TGTGCCAGCACCGCGGGAGTTGGGACCCAGTACTTC	-	TRBV2	TRBJ2-5	TRBD2
CSVTDRGPYEQYF	TGCAGCGTGACAGACAGGGGACCCTACGAGCAGTACTTC	-	TRBV29-1	TRBJ2-7	TRBD1
CASNDRTNEKLFF	TGTGCCAGCAACGACAGGACTAATGAAAAACTGTTTTTT	once	TRBV28	TRBJ1-4	-
CASSLGLAGVYEQYF	TGTGCCAGCAGCTTAGGGTTAGCGGGGGTCTACGAGCAGTACTTC	-	TRBV11-2	TRBJ2-7	TRBD2
CASSLRPLVSGANVLTF	TGTGCCAGCAGCTTGAGGCCCTTGGTCTCTGGGGCCAACGTCCTGACTTTC	-	TRBV7-2	TRBJ2-6	-
CAWRADRGTYEQYF	TGTGCCTGGAGGGCTGACAGGGGTACCTACGAGCAGTACTTC	-	TRBV30	TRBJ2-7	TRBD1
CASSGGANTEAFF	TGTGCCAGCAGCGGCGGAGCGAACACTGAAGCTTTCTTT	-	TRBV7-2	TRBJ1-1	-
CASSYSGGVGGNTIYF	TGTGCCAGCAGTTACTCGGGAGGAGTTGGAGGAAACACCATATATTTT	once	TRBV6-2/TRBV6-3	TRBJ1-3	-
CVSSLTSGGLETQYF	TGTGTCAGCAGCCTCACTAGCGGGGGGTTAGAGACCCAGTACTTC	-	TRBV3-1/TRBV3-2	TRBJ2-5	TRBD2
CASSVQGSYNEQFF	TGCGCCAGCAGTGTACAGGGGTCCTACAATGAGCAGTTCTTC	few	TRBV5-1	TRBJ2-1	TRBD1